The 22 T cell receptor beta chains in this list originate from one sample, sequenced in a study of cytomegalovirus exposure and HLA in healthy donors. Primers for the PCR totalled 60 Vbeta and 13 Jbeta. Generated by immunoSEQ multiplex PCR, the TCRdb table keeps only in-frame clones and is missing some. The repertoire holds more than 90,000 clones, 79% seen once, with almost 3% in the top ten. The sequencing sample was made of PBMCs. The receptors were sampled from a woman aged 18-30 years in good health and CMV-seropositive.

The V call is TRBV7-3, the J call TRBJ2-3, with 11 bases lining up with TRBD2. The CDR3 is 16 residues long. The V segment lost 5 bases and the J segment 5 bases; nucleotides outside the gene matches: 9. The germline gives CDR1 SGHTA, CDR2 FQGTGA. The CDR3 spells CASSRGGLAGGDTQYF. In nucleotides, the CDR3 is TGTGCCAGCAGCCGCGGGGGGCTAGCGGGAGGAGATACGCAGTATTTT.

The CDR3 DNA reads as TGTGCCAGCAGCGGTCGGGCTAGCGGGCGCTCCTACGAGCAGTACTTC. As protein: CASSGRASGRSYEQYF. The chain carries TRBV21-1 and TRBJ2-7; TRBD2 was called by the table and not checked on the DNA. TRBV21-1 is recorded as a pseudogene. The CDR3 runs 16 residues.

This clone has just one count. The V and J genes are TRBV23-1 and TRBJ2-5, with TRBD1 matching 7 bases. TRBV23-1 is reported as an ORF; its role is uncertain. J gave up 4 bases and V 5 bases, and 13 bases lay outside the gene matches. The CDR3 loop spans 16 amino acids. The CDR3 is CASSSHPGQRRETQYF. The CDR3 region has the DNA TGCGCCAGCAGTTCCCACCCGGGACAGAGACGAGAGACCCAGTACTTC.

This chain uses TRBV9 with TRBJ2-7; D is possibly TRBD2 (5 bases). Looked up from germline, CDR1 is SGDLS and CDR2 is YYNGEE. This CDR3 has 15 amino acids. V lost 3 bases and J lost 2, with 15 bases in between. The CDR3 coding sequence is TGTGCCAGCAGCGCAGGAGGACCTACCGCCTACGAGCAGTACTTC. It specifies CASSAGGPTAYEQYF.

The CDR3 DNA is TGTGCCAGCAGCAACCCCACGACTTGGGGAGCGGGATATACGCAGTATTTT. This codes for CASSNPTTWGAGYTQYF. V is TRBV7-9 and J is TRBJ2-3; 7 bases are shared with TRBD2. Trimming cost V 5 bases and J 7 bases; bases outside gene matches: 18. Per the germline V gene, CDR1 is SEHNR and CDR2 is FQNEAQ (reference sequence). The CDR3 covers 17 residues.

The J gene is TRBJ2-5, the V gene TRBV7-6, with D possibly being TRBD2 (6 bases). The length of the CDR3 is 16 residues. V lost 2 bases to trimming and J lost 5 bases, with 18 bases between them. Germline V CDR1 and CDR2: SGHVS, FNYEAQ. CDR3 protein: CASSLISSGRRETQYF. The CDR3 nucleotides read TGTGCCAGCAGCTTAATCAGCAGCGGGCGCCGGGAGACCCAGTACTTC. The variable domain in full, completed from reference TRBV7-6 and TRBJ2-5, reads GAGVSQSPRYKVTKRGQDVALRCDPISGHVSLYWYRQALGQGPEFLTYFNYEAQQDKSGLPNDRFSAERPEGSISTLTIQRTEQRDSAMYRCASSLISSGRRETQYFGPGTRLLVL.

The rearrangement links TRBV14 to TRBJ1-2; D possibly corresponds to TRBD1 (5 bases). Trimming took off 3 bases at V and 4 bases at J, with 12 bases between the two ends. The CDR3 length is 14 residues. From germline, CDR1 is SGHDN and CDR2 FVKESK. CDR3 nucleotides: TGTGCCAGCAGCCAGTCGCGGGACGGCTATGGCTACACCTTC. It specifies CASSQSRDGYGYTF.

This clone was detected only a few times. The chain joins TRBV7-8 to TRBJ2-7; TRBD2 aligns across 9 bases. Trimming removed 0 bases from V and 2 bases from J; junction bases left unmatched: 5. The CDR3 consists of 16 residues. Germline V gene sequence: CDR1 SGHVS, CDR2 FQNEAQ. The CDR3 reads CASSLAGLAMPYEQYF. CDR3 nucleotide sequence: TGTGCCAGCAGCTTAGCAGGACTAGCGATGCCCTACGAGCAGTACTTC.

This chain joins TRBV30 and TRBJ2-2; 8 bases map to TRBD1. This CDR3 is built from 14 residues. The V gene's germline CDR1 is GTSNPN and CDR2 SVGIG (reference sequence). V was clipped by 2 bases and J by 4 bases; unmatched bases: 3. CDR3 bases: TGTGCCTGGAGTAGACAGGGGCTCACCGGGGAGCTGTTTTTT. Encoded protein: CAWSRQGLTGELFF. Drawing the rest from reference TRBV30 and TRBJ2-2, the complete variable domain is SQTIHQWPATLVQPVGSPLSLECTVEGTSNPNLYWYRQAAGRGLQLLFYSVGIGQISSEVPQNLSASRPQDRQFILSSKKLLLSDSGFYLCAWSRQGLTGELFFGEGSRLTVL.

This clone showed up just a few times. The CDR3 protein is CASSLLEGATEAFF. CDR3 sequence (DNA): TGTGCCAGCAGCCTCTTGGAGGGCGCGACTGAAGCTTTCTTT. The chain couples TRBV5-6 to TRBJ1-1; D is ambiguous. The CDR3 sequence is 14 residues long. The V end lost 4 bases, the J end lost 5 bases, and 15 bases lay between the germline ends. Germline lookup yields CDR1 SGHDT and CDR2 YYEEEE.

The V call is TRBV4-1, the J call TRBJ2-1, with 9 bases matching TRBD1. Germline lookup yields CDR1 MGHRA and CDR2 YSYEKL. The CDR3 consists of 16 residues. The V segment lost 4 bases and the J segment 2 bases; nucleotides outside the gene matches: 6. CDR3 nucleotide sequence: TGCGCCAGCAGCCGCTCACAGGGGGCCCCCTACAATGAGCAGTTCTTC. Translated, it gives CASSRSQGAPYNEQFF.

This rearrangement joins TRBV19 to TRBJ2-7; 8 positions agree with TRBD2. The CDR3 contains 15 residues. The J segment lost 6 bases and the V segment lost 0 bases, leaving 7 bases of the junction unmatched. Germline CDR1 and CDR2: LNHDA and SQIVND (reference sequence). For the CDR3, the DNA is TGTGCCAGTAGTATAGAAGGGAGGACTAGCTCCGAGCAGTACTTC. Its protein product is CASSIEGRTSSEQYF.

The chain is built from TRBV19 and TRBJ2-5; the D gene is possibly TRBD1 (5 bases). Germline V gene sequence: CDR1 LNHDA, CDR2 SQIVND (reference sequence). The CDR3 is 14 amino acids. Trimming cost V 2 bases and J 3 bases, with 10 bases left between them. CDR3 nucleotide sequence: TGTGCCAGTAGTATAAGGGGTAGGGAAGAGACCCAGTACTTC. This gives the protein CASSIRGREETQYF. Full variable domain (outside the CDR3, taken from reference TRBV19 and TRBJ2-5): DGGITQSPKYLFRKEGQNVTLSCEQNLNHDAMYWYRQDPGQGLRLIYYSQIVNDFQKGDIAEGYSVSREKKESFPLTVTSAQKNPTAFYLCASSIRGREETQYFGPGTRLLVL.

The CDR3 coding sequence is TGTGCCAGCAGACGGGGGGATCCTAACAATGAGCAGTTCTTC. Translation gives CASRRGDPNNEQFF. The chain recombines TRBV5-4 with TRBJ2-1; 7 bases map to TRBD2. Trimming took 5 bases from V and 5 from J; bases not matched to a gene: 7. There are 14 residues in the CDR3. Germline CDR1 reads SGHNT; CDR2 reads YYREEE (reference sequence).

This clone was observed a single time. CDR3 loop: CASSLPDRNNEQFF. For the CDR3, the DNA is TGTGCCAGCAGCTTACCCGACAGAAACAATGAGCAGTTCTTC. The genes are TRBV7-6 and TRBJ2-1; D may be TRBD1 (5 bases). V was trimmed by 2 bases and J by 5 bases, leaving 10 bases between them. The length of the CDR3 is 14 residues. Germline-derived CDR1 and CDR2 are SGHVS and FNYEAQ.

The genes are TRBV9 and TRBJ1-3; no firm D call. V was shortened by 3 bases and J by 4 bases, with 11 bases between the two germline ends. Germline V gene data show CDR1 as SGDLS and CDR2 as YYNGEE. CDR3 length: 14 amino acids. This chain's CDR3 is CASSAARFGNTIYF. The CDR3 DNA reads as TGTGCCAGCAGCGCTGCTAGGTTCGGAAACACCATATATTTT.

This rearrangement joins TRBV6-1 to TRBJ2-5; 8 nucleotides agree with TRBD2. The CDR3 consists of 13 residues. Germline CDR1 reads MNHNS; CDR2 reads SASEGT. Trimming removed 8 bases from V and 5 bases from J; junction bases left unmatched: 7. The CDR3 here is CASSSGSRETQYF. DNA for the CDR3: TGTGCCAGCTCCAGCGGGAGTCGTGAGACCCAGTACTTC.

The chain couples TRBV5-1 to TRBJ2-7; 9 positions match TRBD1. V dropped 0 bases and J dropped 1; count of bases not matched to a gene: 2. Germline assignment: CDR1 SGHRS and CDR2 YFSETQ. The CDR3 has 15 residues. The CDR3 protein is CASSLGGTGSYEQYF. The DNA for the CDR3 is TGCGCCAGCAGCTTGGGCGGGACAGGGTCCTACGAGCAGTACTTC.

CDR3 amino acids: CASSIRQGTEAFF. CDR3 in DNA: TGTGCCAGCAGTATTCGACAGGGGACTGAAGCTTTCTTT. The V and J genes are TRBV7-9 and TRBJ1-1; 8 nucleotides align to TRBD1. Trimming cost V 6 bases and J 5 bases; bases outside gene matches: 5. Germline CDR1 reads SEHNR; CDR2 reads FQNEAQ (reference sequence). This CDR3 has 13 amino acids. Full variable domain (remainder filled in from reference TRBV7-9 and TRBJ1-1): DTGVSQNPRHKITKRGQNVTFRCDPISEHNRLYWYRQTLGQGPEFLTYFQNEAQLEKSRLLSDRFSAERPKGSFSTLEIQRTEQGDSAMYLCASSIRQGTEAFFGQGTRLTVV.

The V call is TRBV6-1, the J call TRBJ1-2; D possibly corresponds to TRBD1 (5 bases). Trimming removed 1 base at V and 5 bases at J, with 14 bases between. The CDR3 contains 15 residues. The germline V gene encodes CDR1 MNHNS and CDR2 SASEGT. DNA of the CDR3: TGTGCCAGCAGTGAAGAAGCCAGGGCGTGGTATGGCTACACCTTC. This gives the protein CASSEEARAWYGYTF.

V gene TRBV2 combines with J gene TRBJ2-1; D possibly corresponds to TRBD1 (6 bases). The CDR3 is 14 residues long. Deletions cut 6 bases from V and 1 base from J, with 10 bases between. Germline assignment: CDR1 SNHLY and CDR2 FYNNEI. CDR3 loop: CASSWTVSYNEQFF. The CDR3 nucleotides are TGTGCCAGCAGCTGGACAGTTTCCTACAATGAGCAGTTCTTC.

For the CDR3, the DNA is TGTGCCAGCAGTGCCCTCGGGGGCAATCAGCCCCAGCATTTT. Protein: CASSALGGNQPQHF. The gene calls are TRBV28 and TRBJ1-5; D gene ambiguous. The CDR3 runs 14 residues. The V gene lost 5 bases and the J gene lost 2 bases, with 10 bases spanning the gap. Germline V gene data show CDR1 as MDHEN and CDR2 as SYDVKM.